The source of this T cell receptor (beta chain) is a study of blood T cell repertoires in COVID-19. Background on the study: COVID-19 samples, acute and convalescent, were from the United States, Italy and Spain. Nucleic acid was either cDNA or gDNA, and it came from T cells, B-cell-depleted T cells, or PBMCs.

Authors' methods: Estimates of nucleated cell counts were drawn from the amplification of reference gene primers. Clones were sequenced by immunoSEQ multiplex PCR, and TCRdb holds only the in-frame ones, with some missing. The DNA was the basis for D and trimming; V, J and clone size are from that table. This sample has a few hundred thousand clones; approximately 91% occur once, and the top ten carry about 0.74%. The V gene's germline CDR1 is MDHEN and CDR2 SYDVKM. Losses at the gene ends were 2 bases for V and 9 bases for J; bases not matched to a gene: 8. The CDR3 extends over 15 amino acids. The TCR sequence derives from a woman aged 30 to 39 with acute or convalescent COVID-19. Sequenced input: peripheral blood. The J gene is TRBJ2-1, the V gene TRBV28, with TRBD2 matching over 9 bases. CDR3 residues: CASSLSGRLFGEQFF. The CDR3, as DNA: TGTGCCAGCAGTTTAAGCGGGAGGTTGTTTGGTGAGCAGTTCTTC.